This section outlines one TCR beta chain sequence together with its context. The antigen is not known. From the RT-PCR reads, TCRdb called clonotypes with MiXCR, one entry per CDR3 protein. This table holds 3,000 to 4,000 distinct CDR3 sequences, roughly 70% found once. This specimen comes from a study of yellow fever vaccine responses in identical twins. Whole-study results and caveats: Twins' vaccine T cell response reportedly gave the appearance of partial convergence and partial personalization.

CDR3 length equals 15 residues. CDR1 and CDR2 from the germline V gene are MGHRA and YSYEKL. V lost 1 base and J lost 3, with 12 bases in between. Sample: T cells from blood (PBMCs), unsorted or a sorted subset (not recorded which), taken before or after yellow fever vaccination (not recorded which). This clonotype was obtained from a woman aged 18-29 years who received the yellow fever vaccine. V is TRBV4-1 and J is TRBJ1-2; D unresolved. The CDR3, as DNA: TGCGCCAGCAGCCAAGTAATTGAGGAACACTATGGCTACACCTTC. It translates to CASSQVIEEHYGYTF.